This T cell receptor (beta chain) was captured in a study of T cell repertoires in cytomegalovirus infection. Study at large: Public TCR beta signatures indicated both CMV infection and matching HLA type. Whole-study results and caveats: There were carriers of CMV plus the relevant HLA, and cumulative public TCR beta family frequency identified them. The study found HLA-C-restricted CMV-specific TCR beta clonotypes dominating the ex vivo response.

A word on this clonotype: Its matching antigen is unknown.

One entry per CDR3 protein, called by TCRdb with MiXCR from the reads. The sample lists 90,000 to 120,000 distinct CDR3 sequences, about a quarter seen once, with about 39% in the top ten. Trimming pared 5 bases from V and 8 bases from J, leaving 18 bases between. This CDR3 is 14 amino acids long. Germline values: CDR1 MNHEY, CDR2 SMNVEV (reference sequence). The chain employs TRBV27 and TRBJ1-2; the D gene is possibly TRBD1 (5 bases). The origin of this receptor is a human donor in good health (CMV status not recorded). Some clones in this sample may be carry-over from other donors' samples. Sequencing was carried out using CD8+ T cells from PBMCs. The CDR3 is CASSPTRDGMGYTF. CDR3 DNA: TGTGCCAGCAGTCCGACCCGGGACGGCATGGGCTACACCTTC.